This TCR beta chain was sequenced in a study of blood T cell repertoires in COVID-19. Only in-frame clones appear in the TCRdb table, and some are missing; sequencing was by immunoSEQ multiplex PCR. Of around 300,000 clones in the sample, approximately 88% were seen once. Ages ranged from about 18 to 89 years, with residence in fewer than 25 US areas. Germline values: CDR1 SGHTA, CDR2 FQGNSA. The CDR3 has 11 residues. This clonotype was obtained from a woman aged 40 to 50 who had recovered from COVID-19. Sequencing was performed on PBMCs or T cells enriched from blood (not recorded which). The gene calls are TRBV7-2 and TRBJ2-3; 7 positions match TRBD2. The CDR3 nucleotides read TGTGTGTCTAGCGGTTTCGATACGCAGTATTTT. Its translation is CVSSGFDTQYF.